This T cell receptor (beta chain) was documented in a study of Graves' ophthalmopathy and Graves' hyperthyroidism. General study findings and limits: Researchers report that a 13-signature model separated ophthalmopathy from stable hyperthyroidism, posting around 90% sensitivity and 75% to 84% specificity.

The TCR beta CDR3 regions underwent amplification from RNA transcripts. An opening RT-PCR round employed HTBI primers and preceded a second-round multiplex PCR. TCRdb fed the multiplex PCR reads into MiXCR, producing one record per CDR3 protein. The sample shows 200,000 to 300,000 distinct CDR3 sequences, less than 55% of them seen only once. The CDR3 contains 14 residues. V shed 0 bases and J shed 1 base, with 6 bases lying between them. CDR1 MGHRA and CDR2 YSYEKL come from the germline V gene. The diagnostic workup employed clinical symptoms, serum thyroxine, TRAb, thyroid ultrasound and orbital computed tomography. Concerning this clonotype: Its specificity is not known.

This chain uses TRBV4-1 with TRBJ1-2; no clear D. Sequencing input: peripheral blood. This TCR derives from an adult man with Graves' ophthalmopathy. CDR3 in DNA: TGCGCCAGCAGCCAAGATAAGGGTAACTATGGCTACACCTTC. It yields the protein CASSQDKGNYGYTF.